The 6 T cell receptor beta chains given below trace back to one sample, sequenced in a study of blood T cell repertoires in COVID-19. Profiling relied on immunoSEQ multiplex PCR, and the TCRdb table lists in-frame clones only, not all of them. The sample includes roughly 99,000 clones, 60% to 85% seen only once; the top ten take around 18%. Material: peripheral blood. The receptors shown here come from a woman aged 80 or older with active or convalescent COVID-19.

The rearrangement joins TRBV7-9 to TRBJ2-5; 7 nucleotides match TRBD2. Germline V CDR1 and CDR2: SEHNR, FQNEAQ (reference sequence). This CDR3 is built from 16 residues. Trimming removed 0 bases from V and 5 bases from J; junction bases left unmatched: 9. The CDR3 is CASSLAGGAVEETQYF. The CDR3, as DNA: TGTGCCAGCAGCTTAGCGGGAGGGGCCGTAGAGGAGACCCAGTACTTC.

CDR3 coding DNA: TGTGCCAGCAGCTCGGGACTAGCGGGTACCTACGAGCAGTACTTC. Protein product: CASSSGLAGTYEQYF. The chain is built from TRBV7-6 and TRBJ2-7, with 12 bases aligning to TRBD2. The CDR3 loop spans 15 amino acids. V lost 4 bases, J lost 2 bases, and 3 bases stayed unmatched. Germline CDR1 reads SGHVS; CDR2 reads FNYEAQ.

The rearrangement uses TRBV2 and TRBJ2-1; 10 nucleotides line up with TRBD2. Germline values: CDR1 SNHLY, CDR2 FYNNEI. V lost 4 bases, J lost 15 bases, and 9 bases stayed unmatched. The CDR3 is 13 amino acids. The CDR3 DNA reads as TGTGCCAGCAGTGGCCAGCTAGCGGGGGAACGGTTCTTC. Protein sequence: CASSGQLAGERFF.

This CDR3 reads CASSPLEAGQTTNYGYTF. CDR3 in DNA: TGTGCCAGCTCACCACTGGAAGCAGGACAGACAACTAACTATGGCTACACCTTC. The chain carries TRBV18 and TRBJ1-2; the D gene is possibly TRBD1 (6 bases). The CDR3 covers 18 residues. Germline CDR1 KGHSH, CDR2 LQKENI. Trimming pared 1 base from V and 0 bases from J, leaving 18 bases between.

The rearrangement links TRBV7-9 to TRBJ2-1; 10 nucleotides line up with TRBD2. CDR3 length: 18 residues. V was pared by 1 base and J by 5 bases, with 11 bases of the junction left unmatched. Germline V gives CDR1 SEHNR, CDR2 FQNEAQ (reference sequence). The CDR3 sequence: CASSLVFRGTSEHNEQFF. For the CDR3, the DNA is TGTGCCAGCAGCTTAGTATTCCGAGGGACTAGCGAACACAATGAGCAGTTCTTC.

This clone was seen only a few times. V and J are TRBV7-3 and TRBJ2-1, with D perhaps matching TRBD2 (6 bases). Germline V gives CDR1 SGHTA, CDR2 FQGTGA. The CDR3 loop spans 14 amino acids. Trimming pared 2 bases from V and 7 bases from J, leaving 12 bases between. The CDR3 loop is CASSLGGTSNEQFF. As DNA, the CDR3 is TGTGCCAGCAGCTTAGGGGGGACTTCGAATGAGCAGTTCTTC.